The 28 T cell receptor beta chains given below trace back to one sample, sequenced in a study of CD8+CD57+ T cells in acquired aplastic anemia. TCR beta VDJ and CDR3 profiles were obtained from a genomic DNA template. TCRdb ran MiXCR on the reads and lists one entry per CDR3 protein. Among about 180,000 distinct CDR3 sequences, around 45% were seen once, and the ten largest hold around 2.7%. Sequencing was done on a sample of sorted CD4+, CD8+, or CD8+CD57+ T cells (not recorded which) from PBMCs. The origin of the receptors is a human donor in good health.

This clonotype was observed at least ten times. The chain has TRBV7-9 and TRBJ1-2; D possibly corresponds to TRBD1 (5 bases). The CDR3 covers 15 residues. The V gene lost 0 bases and the J gene lost 3 bases, with 11 bases spanning the gap. Looked up from germline, CDR1 is SEHNR and CDR2 is FQNEAQ (reference sequence). The CDR3 region is CASSLAQGRDYGYTF. The CDR3 coding sequence is TGTGCCAGCAGCTTAGCCCAGGGTAGAGACTATGGCTACACCTTC. Based on the CDR3 plus reference TRBV7-9 and TRBJ1-2, the full variable domain is DTGVSQNPRHKITKRGQNVTFRCDPISEHNRLYWYRQTLGQGPEFLTYFQNEAQLEKSRLLSDRFSAERPKGSFSTLEIQRTEQGDSAMYLCASSLAQGRDYGYTFGSGTRLTVV.

This clonotype appeared many times. The chain is built from TRBV11-2 and TRBJ2-7, with D perhaps matching TRBD1 or TRBD2 (5 bases each). Germline assignment: CDR1 SGHAT and CDR2 FQNNGV. The CDR3 has 13 residues. Trimming removed 2 bases from V and 6 bases from J, with 11 bases in between. CDR3 sequence: CASSLTTGTEQYF. The CDR3 DNA follows: TGTGCCAGCAGCTTAACCACTGGGACCGAGCAGTACTTC.

This clonotype was picked up one time. CDR3 nucleotides: TGTGCCAGCAGCCCCATGGACAGGGGCTACAATGAGCAGTTCTTC. Amino acid sequence: CASSPMDRGYNEQFF. The V gene is TRBV11-1, the J gene TRBJ2-1; 9 bases fit TRBD1. V shed 5 bases and J 3 bases; nucleotides not matched to a gene: 5. The CDR3 has 15 amino acids. Germline assignment: CDR1 SGHAT and CDR2 FQDESV (reference sequence).

The DNA of the CDR3 is TGTGCCAGCAGCCAGCAGGGCGGTAGAGGATCACCCCTCCACTTT. The encoded protein is CASSQQGGRGSPLHF. This rearrangement joins TRBV2 to TRBJ1-6; possible D gene TRBD1, 5 bases. V was shortened by 6 bases and J by 10 bases, with 19 bases between the two germline ends. The CDR3 consists of 15 residues. CDR1 is SNHLY, CDR2 FYNNEI, per germline.

The rearrangement uses TRBV29-1 and TRBJ2-1, with 10 nucleotides matching TRBD1. Germline V gives CDR1 SQVTM, CDR2 ANQGSEA. The CDR3 runs to 12 residues. V lost 4 bases, J lost 15 bases, and 9 bases stayed unmatched. The CDR3 loop is CSVGTGGMLGFF. Here the CDR3 DNA reads TGCAGCGTTGGGACAGGGGGGATGTTAGGGTTCTTC.

The CDR3 loop is CASSDLGLVSNEQFF. Written as DNA, the CDR3 is TGTGCCAGCAGTGACCTTGGACTAGTCTCTAATGAGCAGTTCTTC. The V gene is TRBV2, the J gene TRBJ2-1, with 7 bases fitting TRBD2. The V segment lost 3 bases and the J segment 7 bases; nucleotides outside the gene matches: 9. The germline gives CDR1 SNHLY, CDR2 FYNNEI. This CDR3 is 15 amino acids long. Complete variable domain (other parts from reference TRBV2 and TRBJ2-1): EPEVTQTPSHQVTQMGQEVILRCVPISNHLYFYWYRQILGQKVEFLVSFYNNEISEKSEIFDDQFSVERPDGSNFTLKIRSTKLEDSAMYFCASSDLGLVSNEQFFGPGTRLTVL.

Many counts were recorded for this clonotype. The chain has TRBV10-3 and TRBJ1-5; weak D call: TRBD1 (6 bases). Trimming stripped 7 bases from V and 3 bases from J, with 13 bases between. Germline CDR1 is ENHRY and CDR2 is SYGVKD. This CDR3 spans 14 amino acids. In DNA, the CDR3 is TGTGCCATCAAGGGGGGGGACCCCAATCAGCCCCAGCATTTT. It is translated as CAIKGGDPNQPQHF.

The table lists this clonotype with many counts. The CDR3 here is CASSYPDGYEQYF. Here the CDR3 DNA reads TGTGCCAGCAGTTACCCAGACGGCTACGAGCAGTACTTC. The chain has TRBV6-2 or TRBV6-3 and TRBJ2-7; D not resolved. The V gene's germline CDR1 is MNHEY and CDR2 SVGEGT. This CDR3 spans 13 amino acids. The ends were cut back, 2 bases at V and 3 bases at J, with 8 bases in the middle.

The chain recombines TRBV2 with TRBJ1-5; no definite D call. CDR1 is SNHLY, CDR2 FYNNEI, per germline. This CDR3 spans 13 amino acids. V was cut by 6 bases and J by 11 bases, with 17 bases left in between. The CDR3 DNA reads as TGTGCCAGCAGAGAAAGGACTAGCGGGACCCAGCATTTT. This gives the protein CASRERTSGTQHF.

V is TRBV6-5 and J is TRBJ2-3, with a weak D call TRBD1 (5 bases). V dropped 6 bases and J dropped 6 bases, with 16 bases sitting between them. Germline CDR1 MNHEY, CDR2 SVGAGI. The CDR3 is made up of 14 amino acids. CDR3 sequence reads: CASRHRFLSDTQYF. The CDR3 bases are TGTGCCAGCAGGCACAGGTTTTTAAGTGATACGCAGTATTTT.

The V call is TRBV29-1, the J call TRBJ2-7, with 11 bases that match TRBD1. The CDR3 has 11 amino acids. The ends lost 3 bases at V and 13 bases at J; junction bases unmatched: 5. In germline, CDR1 is SQVTM, CDR2 ANQGSEA. The CDR3 nucleotides read TGCAGCGTTGATGCGGGACAGGGGGTATACTTC. Residues: CSVDAGQGVYF.

This sequence joins TRBV11-2 and TRBJ1-1; maybe TRBD1 (6 bases). This CDR3 has 19 amino acids. V gave up 5 bases and J gave up 7 bases, with 32 bases separating them. Per the germline V gene, CDR1 is SGHAT and CDR2 is FQNNGV. This CDR3 reads CASSPLRGIMTTKTFEAFF. CDR3 coding DNA: TGTGCCAGCAGCCCGCTTAGGGGGATCATGACCACGAAGACCTTTGAAGCTTTCTTT.

The V call is TRBV7-9, the J call TRBJ1-5, with unresolved D. Trimming shortened V by 2 bases and J by 5 bases, and 7 bases separated the two germline ends. The CDR3 has 13 residues. Germline V lookup: CDR1 SEHNR, CDR2 FQNEAQ (reference sequence). In nucleotides, the CDR3 is TGTGCCAGCAGCTTACTCGCCGATCAGCCCCAGCATTTT. This gives the protein CASSLLADQPQHF.

V and J are TRBV7-6 and TRBJ2-2; the D gene is possibly TRBD2 (5 bases). The germline V and J ends were trimmed by 5 bases and 1 base, with 14 bases remaining between them. The CDR3 sequence is 16 residues long. CDR1 and CDR2 from the germline V gene are SGHVS and FNYEAQ. The CDR3 reads CASSPNLAGNTGELFF. DNA of the CDR3: TGTGCCAGCAGCCCCAACCTGGCGGGGAACACCGGGGAGCTGTTTTTT.

The chain combines TRBV10-3 with TRBJ1-1; no clear D. The CDR3 has 12 residues. Germline CDR1 ENHRY, CDR2 SYGVKD. V lost 10 bases and J 1 base, leaving 10 bases between the germline ends. CDR3 DNA: TGTGCCACCAATCCAGGGAACACTGAAGCTTTCTTT. Translating gives CATNPGNTEAFF.

The chain has TRBV7-9 and TRBJ1-3; maybe TRBD1 (5 bases). The CDR3 spans 12 residues. The V end lost 8 bases, the J end lost 7 bases, and 12 bases lay between the germline ends. Germline V gene sequence: CDR1 SEHNR, CDR2 FQNEAQ (reference sequence). CDR3 sequence (DNA): TGTGCCAGCGGCACCGAGGGGAACACCATATATTTT. This translates into CASGTEGNTIYF.

The chain links TRBV2 to TRBJ2-3; D unresolved. V lost 11 bases and J lost 2, with 5 bases in between. The CDR3 covers 10 residues. From germline, CDR1 is SNHLY and CDR2 FYNNEI. The CDR3 DNA follows: TGTGCCGCCTACACAGATACGCAGTATTTT. Amino acids: CAAYTDTQYF. Full variable domain (remainder filled in from reference TRBV2 and TRBJ2-3): EPEVTQTPSHQVTQMGQEVILRCVPISNHLYFYWYRQILGQKVEFLVSFYNNEISEKSEIFDDQFSVERPDGSNFTLKIRSTKLEDSAMYFCAAYTDTQYFGPGTRLTVL.

The chain is built from TRBV11-2 and TRBJ2-7; 11 bases are shared with TRBD1. The V gene end was trimmed by 4 bases and the J gene end by 5 bases; junction bases not matched to a gene: 10. Germline CDR1 is SGHAT and CDR2 is FQNNGV. The CDR3 is made up of 16 amino acids. This CDR3 is CASSSPDRGPVNEQYF. In DNA form, the CDR3 reads TGTGCCAGCAGCTCACCGGACAGGGGGCCGGTAAACGAGCAGTACTTC.

This clonotype has at least ten counts. This chain uses TRBV2 with TRBJ2-6; D call uncertain. CDR3 length: 15 residues. CDR1 is SNHLY, CDR2 FYNNEI, per germline. The ends were cut back, 6 bases at V and 0 bases at J, with 9 bases in the middle. DNA of the CDR3: TGTGCCAGCAGAACAGTTAGCTCTGGGGCCAACGTCCTGACTTTC. It yields the protein CASRTVSSGANVLTF. Variable domain in full (rest from reference TRBV2 and TRBJ2-6): EPEVTQTPSHQVTQMGQEVILRCVPISNHLYFYWYRQILGQKVEFLVSFYNNEISEKSEIFDDQFSVERPDGSNFTLKIRSTKLEDSAMYFCASRTVSSGANVLTFGAGSRLTVL.

This clonotype was picked up many times. The CDR3 sequence is CSHGRTGGFVNEQFF. CDR3 nucleotide sequence: TGCAGCCACGGGCGGACAGGTGGGTTTGTAAATGAGCAGTTCTTC. J is TRBJ2-1 and V is TRBV29-1; 7 bases agree with TRBD1. The CDR3 extends over 15 amino acids. Trimming removed 8 bases from V and 7 bases from J; junction bases left unmatched: 17. The germline V gene has CDR1 SQVTM and CDR2 ANQGSEA.

This clonotype was seen only a few times. The chain uses TRBV6-1 and TRBJ2-4; 11 nucleotides align to TRBD1. The CDR3 spans 16 residues. Germline V gene lookup returns CDR1 MNHNS and CDR2 SASEGT. The V and J ends lost 6 bases and 5 bases, in that order; junction bases with no gene match: 9. The chain's CDR3 is CASREGTGGRENIQYF. The CDR3 DNA reads as TGTGCCAGCAGAGAGGGGACAGGGGGACGAGAAAACATTCAGTACTTC.

Comment on this clonotype: This may be a read error, as it is one base from a much larger clone. The chain employs TRBV9 and TRBJ2-5, with 8 bases fitting TRBD1. Trimming cost V 2 bases and J 1 base; bases outside gene matches: 4. From germline, CDR1 is SGDLS and CDR2 YYNGEE. There are 15 residues in the CDR3. The CDR3 DNA follows: TGTGCCAGCAGCGTCGGCAGGGGGCCCCAAGAGACCCAGTACTTC. This gives the protein CASSVGRGPQETQYF.

This clonotype was observed many times. The chain joins TRBV6-1 to TRBJ2-7; D possibly corresponds to TRBD2 (6 bases). Germline-derived CDR1 and CDR2 are MNHNS and SASEGT. Trimming took 7 bases from V and 0 from J, leaving 19 bases between them. The CDR3 contains 16 residues. The DNA for the CDR3 is TGTGCCAGCACGGCCAAGACGGGCGGGAACTCCTACGAGCAGTACTTC. Its translation is CASTAKTGGNSYEQYF.

This clonotype was counted at least ten times. The chain recombines TRBV20-1 with TRBJ2-5, with 9 bases lining up with TRBD2. Germline V gene lookup returns CDR1 DFQATT and CDR2 SNEGSKA (reference sequence). This CDR3 region has 13 residues. With V trimmed by 5 bases and J by 5 bases, 6 bases remained unmatched. CDR3 nucleotides: TGCAGTGCTTTAGCGGGAGAGTTGGAGACCCAGTACTTC. Residues: CSALAGELETQYF.

This clonotype was recorded many times. This sequence joins TRBV7-9 and TRBJ1-3; weak D call: TRBD1 (5 bases). The V gene's germline CDR1 is SEHNR and CDR2 FQNEAQ (reference sequence). The CDR3 contains 17 residues. V shed 1 base and J shed 7 bases, with 20 bases lying between them. In DNA form, the CDR3 reads TGTGCCAGCAGCTTAGAGGATCGGACGGTCTGGGGGAACACCATATATTTT. This gives the protein CASSLEDRTVWGNTIYF.

This clonotype showed up many times. Relative to the germline gene, one junction end is altered; a read error may explain this. The V and J genes are TRBV20-1 and TRBJ1-2; 7 bases are a match to TRBD1. This CDR3 spans 10 amino acids. From germline, CDR1 is DFQATT and CDR2 SNEGSKA (reference sequence). The CDR3 loop reads CSARPETGFF. The CDR3 region has the DNA TGCAGTGCTAGACCTGAGACAGGGTTTTTC.

This clonotype showed up many times. The chain has TRBV19 and TRBJ2-3; perhaps TRBD2 as D (6 bases). The CDR3 covers 17 residues. The germline V gene encodes CDR1 LNHDA and CDR2 SQIVND (reference sequence). V gave up 3 bases and J gave up 2 bases, with 18 bases separating them. The CDR3 protein is CASSIRGLPFSTDTQYF. The CDR3 nucleotides are TGTGCCAGTAGTATTAGGGGACTTCCTTTCTCCACAGATACGCAGTATTTT.

This clonotype was detected many times. This chain uses TRBV7-3 with TRBJ2-3; the D gene is possibly TRBD2 (6 bases). Trimming pared 5 bases from V and 2 bases from J, leaving 8 bases between. The germline CDR1 and CDR2 sequences are SGHTA and FQGTGA. This CDR3 has 13 amino acids. This CDR3 is CASSRGNTDTQYF. Written as DNA, the CDR3 is TGTGCCAGCAGCCGCGGGAACACAGATACGCAGTATTTT. Full variable domain (rest looked up from reference TRBV7-3 and TRBJ2-3): GAGVSQTPSNKVTEKGKYVELRCDPISGHTALYWYRQSLGQGPEFLIYFQGTGAADDSGLPNDRFFAVRPEGSVSTLKIQRTERGDSAVYLCASSRGNTDTQYFGPGTRLTVL.